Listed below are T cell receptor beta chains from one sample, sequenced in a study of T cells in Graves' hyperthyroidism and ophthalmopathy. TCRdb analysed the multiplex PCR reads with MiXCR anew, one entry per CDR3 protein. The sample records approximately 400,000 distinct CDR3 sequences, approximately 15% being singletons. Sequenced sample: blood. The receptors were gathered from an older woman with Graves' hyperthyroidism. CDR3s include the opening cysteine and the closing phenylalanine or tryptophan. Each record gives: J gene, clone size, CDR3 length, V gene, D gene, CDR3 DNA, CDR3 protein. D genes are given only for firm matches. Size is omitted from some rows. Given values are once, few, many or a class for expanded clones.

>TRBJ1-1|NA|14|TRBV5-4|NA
TGTGCCAGCAGTTCCGGGGGAGGGAACACTGAAGCTTTCTTT
CASSSGGGNTEAFF
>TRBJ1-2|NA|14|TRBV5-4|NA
TGTGCCAGCAGCTGGGGGGCAGGAAACTATGGCTACACCTTC
CASSWGAGNYGYTF
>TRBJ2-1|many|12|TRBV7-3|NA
TGTGCCAGCAGCTTAACGGACGGGGAGCAGTTCTTC
CASSLTDGEQFF
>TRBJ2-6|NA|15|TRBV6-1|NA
TGTGCCAGCAGGGAATTTTTCTCTGGGGCCAACGTCCTGACTTTC
CASREFFSGANVLTF
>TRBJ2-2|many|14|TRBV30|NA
TGTGCCTGGAGCGGACAGTTAAACACCGGGGAGCTGTTTTTT
CAWSGQLNTGELFF
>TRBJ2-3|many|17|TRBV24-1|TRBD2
TGTGCCACCAGTGAGCCGATCCTAGCGGGGCGCACAGATACGCAGTATTTT
CATSEPILAGRTDTQYF
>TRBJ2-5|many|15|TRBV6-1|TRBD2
TGTGCCAGCAGTACGACTAGCGGGAGAGTGGAGACCCAGTACTTC
CASSTTSGRVETQYF
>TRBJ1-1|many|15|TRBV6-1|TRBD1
TGTGCCAGCACAAGGGACAGGGGGCCCTGGTTGGGAGCTTTCTTT
CASTRDRGPWLGAFF
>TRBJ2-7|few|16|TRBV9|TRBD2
TGTGCCAGCAGCGCGGGACTAGCGGGAGGGCCGCTCGAGCAGTACTTC
CASSAGLAGGPLEQYF
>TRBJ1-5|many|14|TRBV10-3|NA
TGTGCCATCAGTGACCCTAGGACAAGTCAGCCCCAGCATTTT
CAISDPRTSQPQHF
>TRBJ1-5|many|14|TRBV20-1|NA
TGCAGTGCTAGAGGGCGCAGAAGCAATCAGCCCCAGCATTTT
CSARGRRSNQPQHF
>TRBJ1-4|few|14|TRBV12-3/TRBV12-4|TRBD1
TGTGCCAGCAGTTACCGGGACAGATCAGAAAAACTGTTTTTT
CASSYRDRSEKLFF
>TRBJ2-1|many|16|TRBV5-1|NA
TGCGCCAGCAGCCTAATGAACCGGGACCGGGTAGATGAGCAGTTCTTC
CASSLMNRDRVDEQFF
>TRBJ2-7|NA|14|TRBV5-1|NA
TGCGCCAGCAGCTTCAAAATAGGGGAGTACGAGCAGTACTTC
CASSFKIGEYEQYF
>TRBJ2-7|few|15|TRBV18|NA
TGTGCCAGCTCACCGCCCCAGGGCGCGTCGGGCGAGCAGTACTTC
CASSPPQGASGEQYF
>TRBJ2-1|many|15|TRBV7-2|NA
TGTGCCAGCAGCCGATACCGTTCTGGTTCCAATGAGCAGTTCTTC
CASSRYRSGSNEQFF
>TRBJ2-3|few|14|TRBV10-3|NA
TGTGCCATCAGTGAGCTGGGGCAAACAGATACGCAGTATTTT
CAISELGQTDTQYF
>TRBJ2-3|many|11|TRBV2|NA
TGTGCCAGCATGAGGGAAGATACGCAGTATTTT
CASMREDTQYF
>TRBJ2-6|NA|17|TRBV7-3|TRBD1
TGTGCCAGCAGCTTAGAGACAGGGGGGATAGGGGCCAACGTCCTGACTTTC
CASSLETGGIGANVLTF
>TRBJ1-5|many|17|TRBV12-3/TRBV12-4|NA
TGTGCCAGCAGTTTAGCATCGGGGGGCCCCAGCAATCAGCCCCAGCATTTT
CASSLASGGPSNQPQHF
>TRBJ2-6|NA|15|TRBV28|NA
TGTGCCTCCCTATCCCCCCATTCTGGGGCCAACGTCCTGACTTTC
CASLSPHSGANVLTF
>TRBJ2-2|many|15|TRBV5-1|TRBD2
TGCGCCAGCAGCCCCTCGGCGGGAGTTCACGGGGAGCTGTTTTTT
CASSPSAGVHGELFF